These T cell receptor beta chains were read from a single sample in a study of vaccination and CD4 T cells after COVID-19. One entry per CDR3 protein results from TCRdb running MiXCR on the PCR reads. The table lists 20,000 to 25,000 distinct CDR3 sequences, around 58% of them singletons. The starting material was CD4+ T cells from blood, obtained before SARS-CoV-2 vaccination. These receptor sequences come from a human donor who had recovered from COVID-19. Both conserved end residues are part of each CDR3. Fields, in order: clone size, V gene, D gene, J gene, CDR3 DNA, CDR3 protein. The D gene is left open where the match is weak. Expanded clones are given a class, and other clones once, few, many or no size at all.

NA	TRBV7-2	TRBD2	TRBJ2-7	TGTGCCAGCAGCTTACTAGCGGCGAGCTCCTACGAGCAGTACTTC	CASSLLAASSYEQYF
few	TRBV2	NA	TRBJ2-1	TGTGCCAGCACCCTTAACTCCTACAATGAGCAGTTCTTC	CASTLNSYNEQFF
few	TRBV20-1	NA	TRBJ1-1	TGCAGTGCTAGAGATGGGGGTTGGAACACTGAAGCTTTCTTT	CSARDGGWNTEAFF
NA	TRBV5-1	NA	TRBJ1-5	TGCGCCAGCAGCTTGGCCAGGGATAGCAATCAGCCCCAGCATTTT	CASSLARDSNQPQHF
few	TRBV7-2	NA	TRBJ2-7	TGTGCCAGCAGCTTAGGTTCTAGACGCGAGCAGTACTTC	CASSLGSRREQYF
few	TRBV2	TRBD2	TRBJ2-3	TGTGCCAGCAGTTCAACTAGCGGGAACACAGATACGCAGTATTTT	CASSSTSGNTDTQYF
few	TRBV15	NA	TRBJ1-5	TGTGCCACCAGCAGAGCGGGAAGGACCTATAGCAATCAGCCCCAGCATTTT	CATSRAGRTYSNQPQHF
NA	TRBV2	TRBD1	TRBJ2-2	TGTGCCAGCAGGAGGGACAGGGGGACCGGGGAGCTGTTTTTT	CASRRDRGTGELFF
NA	TRBV19	TRBD2	TRBJ2-7	TGTGCCAGTAGTCCTCTAGCGGGAGCCCAAGTCGAGCAGTACTTC	CASSPLAGAQVEQYF
once	TRBV7-9	NA	TRBJ1-6	TGTGCCAGCAGCTTGGCCCGGGTGAGGGATTCACCCCTCCACTTT	CASSLARVRDSPLHF
few	TRBV6-1	NA	TRBJ1-5	TGTGCCAGCAGCTTCATGACGGCAAATCAGCCCCAGCATTTT	CASSFMTANQPQHF
NA	TRBV7-2	NA	TRBJ1-2	TGTGCCAGCAGCTTACAACGCTATGGCTACACCTTC	CASSLQRYGYTF
few	TRBV19	NA	TRBJ1-6	TGTGCCAGTAGTTCCCGGGCGAGGCTCCCTTATAATTCACCCCTCCACTTT	CASSSRARLPYNSPLHF
NA	TRBV6-1	TRBD1	TRBJ2-5	TGTGCCAGCAGAGGGACAGTAGAGACCCAGTACTTC	CASRGTVETQYF